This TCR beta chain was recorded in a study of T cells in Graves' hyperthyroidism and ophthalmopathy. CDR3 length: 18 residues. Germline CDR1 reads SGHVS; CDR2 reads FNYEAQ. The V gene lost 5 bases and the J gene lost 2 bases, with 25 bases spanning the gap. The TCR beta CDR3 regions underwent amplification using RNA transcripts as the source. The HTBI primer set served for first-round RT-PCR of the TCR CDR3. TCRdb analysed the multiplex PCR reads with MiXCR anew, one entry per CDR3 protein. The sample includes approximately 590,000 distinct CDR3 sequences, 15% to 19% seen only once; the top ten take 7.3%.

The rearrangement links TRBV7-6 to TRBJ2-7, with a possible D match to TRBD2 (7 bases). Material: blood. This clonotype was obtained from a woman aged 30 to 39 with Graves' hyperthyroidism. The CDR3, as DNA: TGTGCCAGCAGCCTTAGGGGGGGTACCAGGACAGCCACCTACGAGCAGTACTTC. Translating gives CASSLRGGTRTATYEQYF.